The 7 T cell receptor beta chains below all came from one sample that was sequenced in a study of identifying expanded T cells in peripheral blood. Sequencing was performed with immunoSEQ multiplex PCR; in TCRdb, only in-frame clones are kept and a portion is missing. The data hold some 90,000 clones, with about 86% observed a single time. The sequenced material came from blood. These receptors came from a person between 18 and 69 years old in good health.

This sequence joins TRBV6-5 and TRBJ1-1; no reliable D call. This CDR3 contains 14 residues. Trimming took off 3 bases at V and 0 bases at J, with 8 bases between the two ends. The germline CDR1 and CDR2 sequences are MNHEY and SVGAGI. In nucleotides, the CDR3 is TGTGCCAGCAGTTATGCAGCCATGAACACTGAAGCTTTCTTT. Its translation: CASSYAAMNTEAFF.

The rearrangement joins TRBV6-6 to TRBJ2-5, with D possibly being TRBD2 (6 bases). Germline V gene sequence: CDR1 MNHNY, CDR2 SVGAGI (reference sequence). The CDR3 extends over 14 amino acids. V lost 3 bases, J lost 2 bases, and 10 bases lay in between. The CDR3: CASSYWAGQETQYF. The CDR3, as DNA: TGTGCCAGCAGTTATTGGGCGGGGCAAGAGACCCAGTACTTC.

In DNA form, the CDR3 reads TGTGCCAGCTCCAGGGATGGATACACAGATACGCAGTATTTT. It yields the protein CASSRDGYTDTQYF. V and J are TRBV19 and TRBJ2-3; D is perhaps TRBD1 (5 bases). Germline CDR1 and CDR2: LNHDA and SQIVND (reference sequence). Trimming shortened V by 9 bases and J by 2 bases, and 15 bases separated the two germline ends. This CDR3 contains 14 residues.

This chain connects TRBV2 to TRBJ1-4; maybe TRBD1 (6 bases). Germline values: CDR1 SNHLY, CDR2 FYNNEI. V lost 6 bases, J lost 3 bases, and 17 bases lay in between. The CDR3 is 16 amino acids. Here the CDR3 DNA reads TGTGCCAGCAGCGAGGGACAAGGAGTGCCTAATGAAAAACTGTTTTTT. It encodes CASSEGQGVPNEKLFF.

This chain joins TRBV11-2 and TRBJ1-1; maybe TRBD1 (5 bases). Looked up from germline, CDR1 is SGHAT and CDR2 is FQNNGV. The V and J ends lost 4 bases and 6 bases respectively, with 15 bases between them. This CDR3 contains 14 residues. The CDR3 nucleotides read TGTGCCAGCAGCTCTCCGGGACTGATGTCTGAAGCTTTCTTT. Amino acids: CASSSPGLMSEAFF.

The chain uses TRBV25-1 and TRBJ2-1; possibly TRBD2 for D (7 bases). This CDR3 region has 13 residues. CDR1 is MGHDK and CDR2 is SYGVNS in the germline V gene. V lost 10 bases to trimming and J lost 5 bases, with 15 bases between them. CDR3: CATRGAFNNEQFF. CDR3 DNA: TGTGCCACCCGGGGGGCCTTTAACAATGAGCAGTTCTTC.

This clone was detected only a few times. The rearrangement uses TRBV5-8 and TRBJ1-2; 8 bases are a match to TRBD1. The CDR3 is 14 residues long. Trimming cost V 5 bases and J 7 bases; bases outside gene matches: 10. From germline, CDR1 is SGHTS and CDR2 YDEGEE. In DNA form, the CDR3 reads TGTGCCAGCAGTTTTATTTCAGGGGGCTCTGGCTACACCTTC. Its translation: CASSFISGGSGYTF.